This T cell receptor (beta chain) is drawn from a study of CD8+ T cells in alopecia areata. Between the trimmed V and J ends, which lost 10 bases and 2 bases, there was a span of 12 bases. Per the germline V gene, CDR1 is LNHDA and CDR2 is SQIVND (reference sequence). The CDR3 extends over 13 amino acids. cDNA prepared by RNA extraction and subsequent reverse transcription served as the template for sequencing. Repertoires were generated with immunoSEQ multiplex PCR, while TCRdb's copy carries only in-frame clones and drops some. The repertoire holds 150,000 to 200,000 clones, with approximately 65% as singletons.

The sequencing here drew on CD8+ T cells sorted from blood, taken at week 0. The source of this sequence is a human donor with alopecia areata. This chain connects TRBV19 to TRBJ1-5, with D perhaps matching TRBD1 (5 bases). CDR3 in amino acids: CATKLGGNQPQHF. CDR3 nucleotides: TGTGCCACTAAGCTGGGGGGCAATCAGCCCCAGCATTTT.